This TCR beta chain derives from a study of T-cell memory formation after mild COVID-19. Study context: Largely donor-specific sequence clusters came from a couple of donors.

Whole-study findings and limits: Day 15 to 85 contracting clones showed balanced CD4/CD8; day 15 to 37 expanders favored CD4+.

Per germline, CDR1 SGHRS and CDR2 YFSETQ. Trimming removed 0 bases at V and 9 bases at J, with 13 bases between. This CDR3 region has 15 residues. A note on this clonotype: Antigen unknown.

TCR alpha and TCR beta cDNA libraries carrying sample barcodes and UMIs were produced by 5'RACE using constant-segment primers. MiXCR, run by TCRdb on the 5' RACE reads, gives a single entry per CDR3 protein. The table lists approximately 270,000 distinct CDR3 sequences, under 20% of them singletons. This chain uses TRBV5-1 with TRBJ1-6, with no clear D. The source of this sequence is a man younger than 35 who had mild COVID-19 (a few samples of this study predate the infection). Cell type and time point are not known. Specimen: PBMCs or a T cell subset sorted from them (not recorded which). The CDR3: CASSLVYDGGSPLHF. The CDR3 DNA reads TGCGCCAGCAGCTTGGTATACGACGGTGGTTCACCCCTCCACTTT.